Described below is a single T cell receptor (beta chain) sequence and its context. The antigen is undetermined. The repertoire was sequenced with immunoSEQ multiplex PCR; TCRdb's copy has only in-frame clones and lacks some. There are about 23,000 clones in the sample; about 97% occur only once, and 0.17% lies in the top ten. The sorted conventional CD4 T cells were gated as CD4+CD127+. This entry is derived from a study of B cell selection in AIRE deficiency. Study findings and constraints: About 30% of healthy-shared Treg TCRbeta sequences appeared in patient Tconv cells. Tconv and Treg cells from AIRE-deficient patients resembled healthy donors in TCRBV usage, CDR3 length and diversity. Healthy donors alone shared 30% to 35% of 3,300 or so Treg sequences; patients alone approximately 9.4%.

There are 14 residues in the CDR3. The germline CDR1 and CDR2 sequences are SGHTA and FQGNSA. The V gene end was trimmed by 2 bases and the J gene end by 5 bases; junction bases not matched to a gene: 5. The J gene is TRBJ2-5, the V gene TRBV7-2; 7 bases line up with TRBD2. This clonotype was obtained from a human donor with AIRE deficiency. The specimen sequenced was conventional CD4+ T cells sorted from PBMCs. CDR3 bases: TGTGCCAGCAGCTTAAGCGGGGCCTCCGAGACCCAGTACTTC. Protein product: CASSLSGASETQYF.